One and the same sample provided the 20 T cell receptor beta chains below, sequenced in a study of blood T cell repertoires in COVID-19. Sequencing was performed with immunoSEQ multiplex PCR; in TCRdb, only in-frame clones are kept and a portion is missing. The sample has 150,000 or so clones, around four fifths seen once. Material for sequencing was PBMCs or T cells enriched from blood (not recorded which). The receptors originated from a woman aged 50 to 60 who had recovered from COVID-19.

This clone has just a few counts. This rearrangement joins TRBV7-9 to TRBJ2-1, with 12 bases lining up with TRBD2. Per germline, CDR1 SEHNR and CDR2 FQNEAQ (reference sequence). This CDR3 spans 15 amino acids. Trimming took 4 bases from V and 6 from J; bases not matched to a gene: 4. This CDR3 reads CASSSGTSGPNEQFF. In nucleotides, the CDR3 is TGTGCCAGCAGCTCCGGGACTAGCGGGCCCAATGAGCAGTTCTTC.

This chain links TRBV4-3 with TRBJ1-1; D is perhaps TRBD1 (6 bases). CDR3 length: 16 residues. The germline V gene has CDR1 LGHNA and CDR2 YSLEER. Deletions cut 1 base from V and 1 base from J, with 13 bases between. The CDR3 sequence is CASSQVGGSRNTEAFF. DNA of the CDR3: TGCGCCAGCAGCCAAGTTGGGGGCTCTAGGAACACTGAAGCTTTCTTT.

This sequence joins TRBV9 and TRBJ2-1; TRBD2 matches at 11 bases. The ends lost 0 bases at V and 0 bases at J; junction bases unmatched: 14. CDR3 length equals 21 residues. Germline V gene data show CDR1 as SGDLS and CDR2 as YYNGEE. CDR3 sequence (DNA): TGTGCCAGCAGCGTAGGGTACTTGGCTAGCGGGGGGAAGAGCTCCTACAATGAGCAGTTCTTC. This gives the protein CASSVGYLASGGKSSYNEQFF.

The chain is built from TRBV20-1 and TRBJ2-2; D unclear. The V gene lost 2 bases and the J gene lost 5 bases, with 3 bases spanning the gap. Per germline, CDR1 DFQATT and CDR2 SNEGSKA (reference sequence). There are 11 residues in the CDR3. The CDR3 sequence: CSARQTGELFF. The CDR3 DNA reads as TGCAGTGCTAGACAGACCGGGGAGCTGTTTTTT.

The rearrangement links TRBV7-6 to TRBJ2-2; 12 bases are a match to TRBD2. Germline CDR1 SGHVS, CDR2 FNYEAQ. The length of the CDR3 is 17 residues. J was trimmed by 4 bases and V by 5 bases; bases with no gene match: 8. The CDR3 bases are TGTGCCAGCAGCGCGACTAGCGGGAGACTCACCACCGGGGAGCTGTTTTTT. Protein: CASSATSGRLTTGELFF.

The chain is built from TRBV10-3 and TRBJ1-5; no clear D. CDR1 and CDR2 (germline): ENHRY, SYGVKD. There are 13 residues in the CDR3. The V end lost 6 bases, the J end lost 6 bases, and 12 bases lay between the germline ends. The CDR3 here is CAIRSGEGQPQHF. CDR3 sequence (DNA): TGTGCCATCAGGTCAGGAGAGGGTCAGCCCCAGCATTTT.

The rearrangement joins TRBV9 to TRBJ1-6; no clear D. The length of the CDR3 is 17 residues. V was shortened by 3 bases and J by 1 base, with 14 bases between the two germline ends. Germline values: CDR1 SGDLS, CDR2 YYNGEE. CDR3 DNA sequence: TGTGCCAGCAGCGACGGGGATTTCTGGTCCTATAATTCACCCCTCCACTTT. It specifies CASSDGDFWSYNSPLHF.

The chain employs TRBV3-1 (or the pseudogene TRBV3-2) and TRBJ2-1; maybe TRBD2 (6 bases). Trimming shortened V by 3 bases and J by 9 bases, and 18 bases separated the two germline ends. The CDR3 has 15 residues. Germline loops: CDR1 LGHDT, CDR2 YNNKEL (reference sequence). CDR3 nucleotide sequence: TGTGCCAGCAGCCATTACTCGGGAGTAGCCGGTGAGCAGTTCTTC. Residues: CASSHYSGVAGEQFF.

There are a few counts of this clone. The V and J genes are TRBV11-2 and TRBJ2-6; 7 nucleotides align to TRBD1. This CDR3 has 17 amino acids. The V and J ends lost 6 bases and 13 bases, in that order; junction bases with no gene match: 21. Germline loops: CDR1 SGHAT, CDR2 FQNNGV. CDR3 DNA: TGTGCCAGCAGATCGGACAGGCCCTTATCTGGGACGACGGTCCTGACTTTC. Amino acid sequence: CASRSDRPLSGTTVLTF. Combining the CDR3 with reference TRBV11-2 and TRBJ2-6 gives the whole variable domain EAGVAQSPRYKIIEKRQSVAFWCNPISGHATLYWYQQILGQGPKLLIQFQNNGVVDDSQLPKDRFSAERLKGVDSTLKIQPAKLEDSAVYLCASRSDRPLSGTTVLTFGAGSRLTVL.

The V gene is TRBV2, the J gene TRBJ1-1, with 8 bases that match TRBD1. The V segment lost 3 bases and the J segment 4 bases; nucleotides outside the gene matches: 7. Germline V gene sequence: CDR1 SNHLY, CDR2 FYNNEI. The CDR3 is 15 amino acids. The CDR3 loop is CASSDPTGGSTEAFF. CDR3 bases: TGTGCCAGCAGTGACCCCACAGGGGGTAGCACTGAAGCTTTCTTT.

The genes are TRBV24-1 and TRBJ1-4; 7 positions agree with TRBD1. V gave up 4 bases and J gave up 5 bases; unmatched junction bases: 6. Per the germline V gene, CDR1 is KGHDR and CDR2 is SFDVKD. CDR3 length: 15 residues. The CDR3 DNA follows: TGTGCCACCAGTGACCCGACAGGGTCCAATGAAAAACTGTTTTTT. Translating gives CATSDPTGSNEKLFF.

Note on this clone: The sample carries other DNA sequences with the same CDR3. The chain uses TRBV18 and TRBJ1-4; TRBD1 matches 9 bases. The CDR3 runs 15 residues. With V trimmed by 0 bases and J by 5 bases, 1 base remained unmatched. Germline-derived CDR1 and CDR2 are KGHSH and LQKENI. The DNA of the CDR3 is TGTGCCAGCTCACCACCTGGACAGGGGAATGAAAAACTGTTTTTT. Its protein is CASSPPGQGNEKLFF.

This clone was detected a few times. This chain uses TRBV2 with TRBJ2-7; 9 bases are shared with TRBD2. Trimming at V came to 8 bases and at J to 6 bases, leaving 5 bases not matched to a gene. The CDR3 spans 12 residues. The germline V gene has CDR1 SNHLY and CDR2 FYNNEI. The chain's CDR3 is CASGRLAVEQYV. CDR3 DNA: TGTGCCAGCGGCAGACTAGCGGTCGAGCAGTACGTC.

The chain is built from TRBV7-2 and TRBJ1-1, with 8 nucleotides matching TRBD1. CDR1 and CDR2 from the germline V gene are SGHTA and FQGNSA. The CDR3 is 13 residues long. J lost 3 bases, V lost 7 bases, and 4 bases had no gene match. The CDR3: CASTLTGDTEAFF. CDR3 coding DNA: TGTGCCAGCACCTTGACAGGGGACACTGAAGCTTTCTTT.

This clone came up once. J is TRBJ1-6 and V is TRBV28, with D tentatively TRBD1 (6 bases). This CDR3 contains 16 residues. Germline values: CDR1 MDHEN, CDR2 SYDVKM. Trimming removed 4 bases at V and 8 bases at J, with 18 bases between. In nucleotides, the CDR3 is TGTGCCAGCAGTTGGGCGCTCGGGACACCTCATTCACCCCTCCACTTT. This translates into CASSWALGTPHSPLHF. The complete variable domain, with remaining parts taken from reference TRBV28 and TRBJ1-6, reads DVKVTQSSRYLVKRTGEKVFLECVQDMDHENMFWYRQDPGLGLRLIYFSYDVKMKEKGDIPEGYSVSREKKERFSLILESASTNQTSMYLCASSWALGTPHSPLHFGNGTRLTVT.

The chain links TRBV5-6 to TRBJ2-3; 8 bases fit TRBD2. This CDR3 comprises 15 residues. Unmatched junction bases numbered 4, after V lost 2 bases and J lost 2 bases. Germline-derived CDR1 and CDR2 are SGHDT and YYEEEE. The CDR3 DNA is TGTGCCAGCAGCTTCAGGACTAGCATCACAGATACGCAGTATTTT. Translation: CASSFRTSITDTQYF.

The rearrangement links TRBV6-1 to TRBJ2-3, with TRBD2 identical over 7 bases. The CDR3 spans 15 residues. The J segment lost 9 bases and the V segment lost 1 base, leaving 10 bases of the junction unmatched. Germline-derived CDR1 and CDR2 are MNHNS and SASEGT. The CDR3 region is CASSEDSGGLATQYF. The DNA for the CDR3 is TGTGCCAGCAGTGAAGATTCGGGAGGCCTTGCAACGCAGTATTTT.

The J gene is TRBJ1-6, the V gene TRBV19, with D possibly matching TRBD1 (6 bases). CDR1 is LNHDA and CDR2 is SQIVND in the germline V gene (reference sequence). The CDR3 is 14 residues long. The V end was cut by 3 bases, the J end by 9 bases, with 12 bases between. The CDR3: CASSIWGPGSPLHF. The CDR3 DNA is TGTGCCAGTAGTATCTGGGGGCCAGGTTCACCCCTCCACTTT.

The CDR3: CASSIGLAGRGEQYV. CDR3 in DNA: TGTGCCAGTAGTATCGGACTAGCGGGACGGGGAGAGCAGTACGTC. This chain connects TRBV19 to TRBJ2-7; 12 positions agree with TRBD2. J was trimmed by 7 bases and V by 3 bases; bases with no gene match: 7. This CDR3 is 15 amino acids long. CDR1 and CDR2 from the germline V gene are LNHDA and SQIVND (reference sequence).

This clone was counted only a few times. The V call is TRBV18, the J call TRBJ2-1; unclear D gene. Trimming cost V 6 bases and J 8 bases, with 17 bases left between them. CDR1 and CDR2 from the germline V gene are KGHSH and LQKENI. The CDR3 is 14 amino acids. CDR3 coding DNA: TGTGCCAGCTCTATCACTTCCAGCGACGATGAGCAGTTCTTC. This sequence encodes CASSITSSDDEQFF.